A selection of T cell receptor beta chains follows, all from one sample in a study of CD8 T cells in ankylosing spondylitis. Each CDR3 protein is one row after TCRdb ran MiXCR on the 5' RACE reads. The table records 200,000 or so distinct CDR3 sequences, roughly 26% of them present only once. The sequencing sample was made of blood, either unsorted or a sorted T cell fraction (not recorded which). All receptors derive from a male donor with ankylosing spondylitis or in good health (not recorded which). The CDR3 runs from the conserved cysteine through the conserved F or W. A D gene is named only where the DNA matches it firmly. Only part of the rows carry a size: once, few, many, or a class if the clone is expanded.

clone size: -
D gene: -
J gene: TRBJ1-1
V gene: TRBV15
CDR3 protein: CATSMGPRGQGLRTEAFF
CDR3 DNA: TGTGCCACCAGCATGGGGCCCCGGGGCCAAGGGTTACGTACTGAAGCTTTCTTT

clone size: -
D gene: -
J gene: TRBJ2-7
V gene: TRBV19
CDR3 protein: CASSTVQGHEQYF
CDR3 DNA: TGTGCCAGTAGTACCGTACAGGGCCACGAGCAGTACTTC

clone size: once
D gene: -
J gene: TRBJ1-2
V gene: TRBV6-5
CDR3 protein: CASSYGQGPYGYTF
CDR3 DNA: TGTGCCAGCAGTTACGGGCAGGGGCCCTATGGCTACACCTTC

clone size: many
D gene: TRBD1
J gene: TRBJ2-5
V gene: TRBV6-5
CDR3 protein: CASKTGAETQYF
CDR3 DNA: TGTGCCAGCAAAACAGGGGCAGAGACCCAGTACTTC

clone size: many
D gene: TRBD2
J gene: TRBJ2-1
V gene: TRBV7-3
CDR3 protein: CASSPTGTSGSSSYNEQFF
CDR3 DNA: TGTGCCAGCAGCCCCACCGGGACTAGCGGATCGAGCTCCTACAATGAGCAGTTCTTC

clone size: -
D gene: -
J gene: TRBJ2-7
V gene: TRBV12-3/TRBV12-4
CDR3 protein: CASSSSRGEQYF
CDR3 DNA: TGTGCCAGCAGTTCTAGCAGGGGCGAGCAGTACTTC

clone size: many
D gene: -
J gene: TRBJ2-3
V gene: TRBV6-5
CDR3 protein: CASSYSWVDTQYF
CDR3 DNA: TGTGCCAGCAGTTACTCGTGGGTGGATACGCAGTATTTT

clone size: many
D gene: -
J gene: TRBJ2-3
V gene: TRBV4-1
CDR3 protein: CASSPHRGTSTDTQYF
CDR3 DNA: TGCGCCAGCAGCCCCCACCGCGGGACTAGCACAGATACGCAGTATTTT

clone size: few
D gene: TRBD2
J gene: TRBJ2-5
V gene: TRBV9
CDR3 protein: CASSPLPGGSETQYF
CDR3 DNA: TGTGCCAGCAGCCCACTTCCGGGAGGGAGTGAGACCCAGTACTTC

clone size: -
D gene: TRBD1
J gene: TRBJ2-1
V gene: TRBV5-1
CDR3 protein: CASSLEPPGGYNEQFF
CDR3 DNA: TGCGCCAGCAGCTTGGAGCCCCCAGGGGGCTACAATGAGCAGTTCTTC

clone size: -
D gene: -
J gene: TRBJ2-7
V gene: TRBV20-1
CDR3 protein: CSASLGGSNYEQYF
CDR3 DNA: TGCAGTGCTAGCCTAGGAGGGTCGAACTACGAGCAGTACTTC

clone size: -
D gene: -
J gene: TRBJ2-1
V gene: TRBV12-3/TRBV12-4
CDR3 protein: CASTPTSNEQFF
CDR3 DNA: TGTGCCAGCACCCCGACTAGCAATGAGCAGTTCTTC

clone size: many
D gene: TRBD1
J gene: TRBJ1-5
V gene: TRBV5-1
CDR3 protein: CASSLGDRSQPQHF
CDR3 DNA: TGCGCCAGCAGCTTGGGGGACAGGAGTCAGCCCCAGCATTTT

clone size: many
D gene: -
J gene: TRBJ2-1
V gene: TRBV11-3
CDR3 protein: CASSLRGKREEQFF
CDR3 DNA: TGTGCCAGCAGCTTACGGGGAAAACGGGAGGAGCAGTTCTTC

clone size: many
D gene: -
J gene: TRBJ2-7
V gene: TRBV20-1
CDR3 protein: CSARTRDHSYEQYF
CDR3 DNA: TGCAGTGCTAGAACCCGGGATCACTCCTACGAGCAGTACTTC

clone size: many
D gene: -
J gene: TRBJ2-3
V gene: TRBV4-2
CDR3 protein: CASSRQGEGDTDTQYF
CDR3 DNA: TGTGCCAGCAGCCGGCAGGGGGAGGGGGACACAGATACGCAGTATTTT

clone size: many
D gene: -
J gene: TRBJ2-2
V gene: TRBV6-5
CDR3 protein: CASSYARAAPGELFF
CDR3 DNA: TGTGCCAGCAGTTACGCCAGGGCAGCACCCGGGGAGCTGTTTTTT

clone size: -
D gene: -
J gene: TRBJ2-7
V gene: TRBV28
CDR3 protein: CASSFWQGSYEQYF
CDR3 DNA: TGTGCCAGCAGTTTTTGGCAGGGTTCCTACGAGCAGTACTTC

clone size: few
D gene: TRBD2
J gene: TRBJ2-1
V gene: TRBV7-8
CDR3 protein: CASSLVSGNGYNEQFF
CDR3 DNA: TGTGCCAGCAGCTTAGTAAGCGGGAATGGGTACAATGAGCAGTTCTTC

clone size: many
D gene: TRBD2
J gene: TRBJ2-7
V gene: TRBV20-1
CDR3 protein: CSARDRVAGSYEQYF
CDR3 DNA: TGCAGTGCTAGAGATAGGGTAGCGGGGTCCTACGAGCAGTACTTC

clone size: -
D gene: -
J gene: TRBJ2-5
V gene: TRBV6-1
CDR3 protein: CASSPDGVGTQYF
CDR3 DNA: TGTGCCAGCAGTCCGGACGGGGTTGGGACCCAGTACTTC

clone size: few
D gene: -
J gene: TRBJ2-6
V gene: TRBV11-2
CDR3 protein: CASSLFGHTISGANVLTF
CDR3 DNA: TGTGCCAGCAGCTTATTCGGACATACGATCTCTGGGGCCAACGTCCTGACTTTC